Listed below are T cell receptor beta chains from one sample, sequenced in a study of T cell changes during pregnancy in multiple sclerosis. The assay was immunoSEQ multiplex PCR, and TCRdb's table has in-frame clones only and misses some. The sample holds more than 80,000 clones, around 90% seen once. Material: PBMCs, obtained in the first trimester of pregnancy. The receptors were sampled from a female donor in good health, serving as a control in a pregnancy study. Some clones in this sample may be carry-over from other donors' samples. Both conserved end residues are part of each CDR3. A D gene is named only where the DNA matches it firmly. The size field is filled for only some rows; it gives once, few, many or a size class.

v_call,cdr3_length,clone_size,j_call,d_call,cdr3_aa,cdr3_nt
TRBV5-4,16,NA,TRBJ1-6,NA,CASSTDRNNYNSPLHF,TGTGCCAGCAGCACCGACAGGAACAACTATAATTCACCCCTCCACTTT
TRBV19,15,NA,TRBJ1-1,NA,CASNPRGKLDTEAFF,TGTGCCAGTAACCCCAGGGGAAAGTTGGACACTGAAGCTTTCTTT
TRBV2,18,NA,TRBJ2-3,TRBD1,CASRYRGSTFRQTDTQYF,TGTGCCAGCAGGTACAGGGGTTCGACTTTCCGACAAACAGATACGCAGTATTTT
TRBV4-2,15,once,TRBJ1-5,TRBD1,CASSPTGVAGQPQHF,TGTGCCAGCAGCCCGACAGGGGTTGCAGGTCAGCCCCAGCATTTT
TRBV28,14,NA,TRBJ1-2,NA,CASTPGGGNYGYTF,TGTGCCAGCACTCCTGGGGGGGGAAACTATGGCTACACCTTC
TRBV19,14,NA,TRBJ1-2,NA,CASSAPGDDYGYTF,TGTGCCAGTAGTGCCCCGGGGGACGACTATGGCTACACCTTC
TRBV11-2,17,NA,TRBJ1-1,TRBD1,CASRPGTGTRRGTEAFF,TGTGCCAGCAGACCCGGGACAGGGACTCGGAGGGGCACTGAAGCTTTCTTT
TRBV4-3,15,NA,TRBJ2-5,NA,CASSHFFGGEATQYF,TGCGCCAGCAGCCATTTCTTCGGCGGAGAGGCGACCCAGTACTTC
TRBV28,14,NA,TRBJ1-2,TRBD1,CASSSGQGNYGYTF,TGTGCCAGCAGTTCGGGACAGGGAAACTATGGCTACACCTTC
TRBV28,15,few,TRBJ2-3,TRBD1,CASATGQILSDTQYF,TGTGCCAGCGCGACGGGACAGATCCTATCAGATACGCAGTATTTT
TRBV11-2,13,NA,TRBJ1-6,NA,CASSVTPESPLHF,TGTGCCAGCAGCGTCACCCCCGAGTCACCCCTCCACTTT
TRBV7-6,12,NA,TRBJ2-7,NA,CASSPSDYKQYF,TGTGCCAGCAGCCCGTCCGACTACAAGCAGTACTTC
TRBV7-2,12,NA,TRBJ2-2,NA,CASSIRGGELFF,TGTGCCAGCAGTATTAGAGGCGGGGAGCTGTTTTTT
TRBV5-6,14,NA,TRBJ2-1,TRBD1,CASSLGTGEYEQFF,TGTGCCAGCAGCTTGGGGACAGGGGAGTATGAGCAGTTCTTC
TRBV7-2,15,once,TRBJ2-7,TRBD2,CASSLGLAFSYEQYF,TGTGCCAGCAGCCTCGGACTAGCGTTTTCCTACGAGCAGTACTTC
TRBV7-8,14,NA,TRBJ2-7,TRBD2,CASSTGGGSYEQYF,TGTGCCAGCAGCACGGGGGGGGGCTCCTACGAGCAGTACTTC
TRBV11-2,15,NA,TRBJ2-1,TRBD2,CASSLGLAYYNEQFF,TGTGCCAGCAGCTTGGGACTAGCGTACTACAATGAGCAGTTCTTC
TRBV14,16,NA,TRBJ1-1,NA,CASSQGIRASNTEAFF,TGTGCCAGCAGCCAAGGTATCAGGGCTTCGAACACTGAAGCTTTCTTT
TRBV9,15,NA,TRBJ2-5,TRBD2,CASSALPGGAETQYF,TGTGCCAGCAGCGCCCTGCCGGGGGGTGCAGAGACCCAGTACTTC
TRBV10-3,12,NA,TRBJ2-3,NA,CAGGTDTDTQYF,TGTGCCGGAGGCACCGACACAGATACGCAGTATTTT
TRBV7-9,14,NA,TRBJ1-5,NA,CASSLSGANQPQHF,TGTGCCAGCAGCTTAAGCGGGGCTAATCAGCCCCAGCATTTT
TRBV19,13,NA,TRBJ2-7,TRBD1,CATGTDTSYEQYF,TGTGCTACCGGGACAGACACCTCCTACGAGCAGTACTTC
TRBV29-1,12,NA,TRBJ2-7,TRBD2,CSVELAGLEQYF,TGCAGCGTTGAACTAGCGGGATTGGAGCAGTACTTC
TRBV4-1,17,NA,TRBJ2-2,TRBD2,CASSTPAGTSGTGELFF,TGCGCCAGCAGCACCCCCGCCGGGACTAGCGGCACCGGGGAGCTGTTTTTT
TRBV29-1,17,NA,TRBJ2-6,TRBD1,CSVGSGTGGTGANVLTF,TGCAGCGTTGGAAGTGGGACAGGGGGCACTGGGGCCAACGTCCTGACTTTC
TRBV28,17,NA,TRBJ2-6,NA,CASSLHPRFSGANVLTF,TGTGCCAGCAGTTTACACCCCAGGTTCTCTGGGGCCAACGTCCTGACTTTC
TRBV4-1,15,NA,TRBJ2-1,TRBD2,CASSQGGGPYNEQFF,TGCGCCAGCAGCCAAGGGGGAGGGCCGTACAATGAGCAGTTCTTC
TRBV5-1,15,NA,TRBJ2-5,TRBD2,CASSSGTSSQETQYF,TGCGCCAGCAGCTCCGGGACTAGCAGTCAAGAGACCCAGTACTTC
TRBV14,15,NA,TRBJ1-6,NA,CASSQVGRLNSPLHF,TGTGCCAGCAGCCAAGTCGGCAGGTTGAATTCACCCCTCCACTTT
TRBV7-9,13,once,TRBJ2-1,NA,CASSQARNNEQFF,TGTGCCAGCAGTCAGGCCCGGAACAATGAGCAGTTCTTC
TRBV7-2,14,NA,TRBJ2-7,TRBD2,CASSYTSASYEQYF,TGTGCCAGCAGCTACACTAGCGCCTCCTACGAGCAGTACTTC
TRBV28,16,NA,TRBJ2-5,NA,CASSFPGSRHQETQYF,TGTGCCAGCAGTTTCCCGGGTTCGAGGCACCAAGAGACCCAGTACTTC
TRBV21-1,15,NA,TRBJ1-1,NA,CASTLRGTGSEWTFF,TGTGCCAGCACCCTAAGGGGGACAGGGAGTGAGTGGACTTTCTTT
TRBV10-3,17,NA,TRBJ2-3,TRBD2,CAISEGGRPFGTDTQYF,TGTGCCATCAGTGAGGGCGGGAGACCCTTTGGGACAGATACGCAGTATTTT
TRBV6-1,14,NA,TRBJ2-7,NA,CASSEQGLGYEQYF,TGTGCCAGCAGTGAACAGGGACTCGGCTACGAGCAGTACTTC
TRBV18,12,NA,TRBJ2-7,NA,CASSQTAYEQYF,TGTGCCAGCTCCCAGACAGCCTACGAGCAGTACTTC
TRBV11-2,14,NA,TRBJ2-1,TRBD2,CASSKLAGGNEQFF,TGTGCCAGCAGCAAACTAGCGGGGGGCAATGAGCAGTTCTTC
TRBV5-1,15,NA,TRBJ2-7,TRBD1,CASSTGTGGFFEQYF,TGCGCCAGCAGTACCGGGACAGGGGGTTTTTTCGAGCAGTACTTC
TRBV2,15,NA,TRBJ2-1,NA,CASSGGLANYNEQFF,TGTGCCAGCAGTGGTGGGCTAGCGAACTACAATGAGCAGTTCTTC
TRBV29-1,13,NA,TRBJ1-1,NA,CSVAWGLNTEAFF,TGCAGCGTTGCATGGGGCCTGAACACTGAAGCTTTCTTT
TRBV27,13,NA,TRBJ1-6,NA,CASKIQGDSPLHF,TGTGCCAGCAAAATCCAAGGAGATTCACCCCTCCACTTT
TRBV11-2,14,NA,TRBJ2-2,NA,CASSGLRGAGELFF,TGTGCCAGCAGCGGACTTCGAGGTGCCGGGGAGCTGTTTTTT
TRBV11-3,15,NA,TRBJ2-3,NA,CASSRGFFRADTQYF,TGTGCCAGCAGCCGGGGGTTTTTTAGGGCAGATACGCAGTATTTT
TRBV6-5,15,NA,TRBJ1-3,NA,CASSYSGGRGNTIYF,TGTGCCAGCAGTTACTCAGGGGGACGTGGAAACACCATATATTTT
TRBV5-1,14,NA,TRBJ1-1,NA,CASTSPGGNTEAFF,TGCGCCAGCACCTCGCCGGGGGGGAACACTGAAGCTTTCTTT
TRBV11-2,16,NA,TRBJ1-2,TRBD1,CASSLMVGQGTLGYTF,TGTGCCAGCAGCTTAATGGTAGGACAGGGGACTCTCGGCTACACCTTC
TRBV5-1,11,once,TRBJ2-7,NA,CASPGGYEQYF,TGCGCCAGCCCCGGGGGCTACGAGCAGTACTTC
TRBV5-6,16,NA,TRBJ1-6,TRBD1,CASSSMDRGYNSPLHF,TGTGCCAGCAGCTCCATGGACAGGGGCTATAATTCACCCCTCCACTTT
TRBV28,13,NA,TRBJ2-7,NA,CASRTRGVNEQYF,TGTGCCAGCAGAACCAGGGGGGTGAACGAGCAGTACTTC
TRBV4-2,18,NA,TRBJ2-5,TRBD2,CASSQDLGTSDNQETQYF,TGTGCCAGCAGCCAAGATCTAGGGACTAGTGATAACCAAGAGACCCAGTACTTC
TRBV4-3,14,NA,TRBJ2-1,NA,CASSPYRVSNEQFF,TGCGCCAGCAGCCCCTACAGGGTATCGAATGAGCAGTTCTTC
TRBV6-5,11,NA,TRBJ2-7,NA,CASSQKYEQYF,TGTGCCAGCAGTCAAAAATACGAGCAGTACTTC
TRBV11-3,16,NA,TRBJ2-7,TRBD1,CASSLGAGQGEYEQYF,TGTGCCAGCAGCTTAGGCGCGGGACAGGGAGAATACGAGCAGTACTTC
TRBV27,13,NA,TRBJ1-1,NA,CASSLAANTEAFF,TGTGCCAGCAGTTTAGCGGCAAACACTGAAGCTTTCTTT
TRBV28,14,NA,TRBJ2-2,NA,CASRSRSGTGELFF,TGTGCCAGCAGGTCTAGGTCGGGCACCGGGGAGCTGTTTTTT
TRBV7-2,16,NA,TRBJ2-3,NA,CASSLGVLSSTDTQYF,TGTGCCAGCAGCTTAGGTGTCCTCTCTAGCACAGATACGCAGTATTTT
TRBV6-1,15,NA,TRBJ2-7,TRBD2,CASSEGAGGPYEQYF,TGTGCCAGCAGTGAAGGAGCGGGGGGTCCTTACGAGCAGTACTTC